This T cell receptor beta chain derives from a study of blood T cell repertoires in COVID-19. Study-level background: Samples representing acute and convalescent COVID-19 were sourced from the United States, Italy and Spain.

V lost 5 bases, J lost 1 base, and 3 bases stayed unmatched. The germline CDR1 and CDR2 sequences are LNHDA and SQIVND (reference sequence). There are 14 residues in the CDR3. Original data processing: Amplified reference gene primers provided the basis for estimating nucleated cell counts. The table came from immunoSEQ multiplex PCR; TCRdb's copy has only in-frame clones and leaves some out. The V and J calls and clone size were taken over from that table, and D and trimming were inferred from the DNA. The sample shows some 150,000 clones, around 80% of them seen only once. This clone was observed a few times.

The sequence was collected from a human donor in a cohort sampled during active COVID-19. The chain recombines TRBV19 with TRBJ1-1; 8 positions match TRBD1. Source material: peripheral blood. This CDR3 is CASSPGTGNTEAFF. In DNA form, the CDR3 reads TGTGCCAGTAGTCCCGGGACAGGGAACACTGAAGCTTTCTTT.